This record looks at one T cell receptor beta chain sequence and its context. The sample originates from a study of blood T cell repertoires in COVID-19. Using immunoSEQ multiplex PCR, the repertoire was profiled, and TCRdb retains in-frame clones only, with some absent. In the table there are tens of thousands of clones, approximately 90% of which are singletons. The CDR3 has 17 amino acids. Germline CDR1 MGHRA, CDR2 YSYEKL. The V segment lost 1 base and the J segment 2 bases; nucleotides outside the gene matches: 11. V is TRBV4-1 and J is TRBJ2-7; TRBD1 matches at 7 bases. The receptor's source is a human donor in a cohort sampled during active COVID-19. The specimen sequenced was peripheral blood. CDR3 region: CASSQVAGTVITYEQYF. CDR3 in DNA: TGCGCCAGCAGCCAAGTAGCCGGGACAGTGATTACCTACGAGCAGTACTTC.